This T cell receptor beta chain originates from a study of regulatory T cells in long-lasting Graves disease. CDR3 regions were amplified by Arm-PCR using iRepertoire HTBI primers to build TCR beta libraries. TCRdb itself ran the multiplex PCR reads through MiXCR, one entry per CDR3 protein. The sample has 600,000 to 800,000 distinct CDR3 sequences, approximately 29% seen once. As to time point: persistent/refractory GD, antithyroid drugs over 5 years with positive TRAb. Preparation of the TCR library used RNA extracted from PBMCs. Findings and limits, study-wide: Favored gene segments in persistent disease were TRBV28, TRBJ1-2 and TRBJ2-5.

V lost 6 bases to trimming and J lost 0 bases, with 11 bases between them. The CDR3 loop spans 14 amino acids. Germline CDR1 is LNHDA and CDR2 is SQIVND (reference sequence). In regard to this clonotype: No antigen is known for it.

The TCR comes from a female donor with Graves disease. V and J are TRBV19 and TRBJ1-1; D is ambiguous. This specimen was peripheral blood mononuclear cells (PBMCs), taken when the disease was refractory, from a patient treated with antithyroid drugs. CDR3 loop: CASRKPGMNTEAFF. The CDR3 DNA sequence: TGTGCCAGTAGGAAACCTGGAATGAACACTGAAGCTTTCTTT.